This TCR delta chain came from a study of Vδ1+ human thymocytes. Study-wide results and caveats: Thymic TRG and TRD repertoires appeared highly polyclonal. Bulk repertoire data may be misinterpreted because of unexpected Vdelta2 sequences.

This CDR3 has 16 amino acids. V was cut by 1 base and J by 10 bases, with 22 bases left in between. Per the germline V gene, CDR1 is TSWWSYY and CDR2 is QGS. Concerning this clone: The antigen remains undetermined.

Sequences come from RNA converted to cDNA by reverse transcription. Multiplex PCR used pooled V-gene forward primers and a constant-region reverse primer to amplify CDR3s. TCRdb re-called clones from the multiplex PCR reads via CATT. The sample has approximately 24,000 delta-chain clones; around 7.4% are singletons. The chain combines TRDV1 with TRDJ1; tentative D call: TRDD2 (6 bases). Sequencing was carried out using Vdelta1+ gamma-delta thymocytes from the thymus. Noted subset: FACS-sorted CD3+ TCRalphabeta- TCRVdelta1+ TCRVdelta2- thymocytes. The receptor was derived from a girl under three years old who had congenital heart surgery. CDR3 nucleotides: TGTGCTCTTGGGGAACGGTCGTCCTACGTTACTGTAGGACTCATCTTT. This translates into CALGERSSYVTVGLIF.